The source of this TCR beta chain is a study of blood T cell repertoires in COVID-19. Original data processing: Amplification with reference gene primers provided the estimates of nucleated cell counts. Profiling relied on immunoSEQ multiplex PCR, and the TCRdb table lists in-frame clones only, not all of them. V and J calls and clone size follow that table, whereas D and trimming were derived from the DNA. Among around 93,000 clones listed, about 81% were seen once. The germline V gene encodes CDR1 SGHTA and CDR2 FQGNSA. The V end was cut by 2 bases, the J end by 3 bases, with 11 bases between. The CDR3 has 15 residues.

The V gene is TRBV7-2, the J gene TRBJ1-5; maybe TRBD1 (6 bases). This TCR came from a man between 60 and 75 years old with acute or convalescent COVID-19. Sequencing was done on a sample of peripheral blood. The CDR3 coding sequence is TGTGCCAGCAGCTTAACCAACAGGGTCAATCAGCCCCAGCATTTT. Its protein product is CASSLTNRVNQPQHF. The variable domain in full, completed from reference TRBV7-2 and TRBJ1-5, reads GAGVSQSPSNKVTEKGKDVELRCDPISGHTALYWYRQSLGQGLEFLIYFQGNSAPDKSGLPSDRFSAERTGGSVSTLTIQRTQQEDSAVYLCASSLTNRVNQPQHFGDGTRLSIL.